A selection of T cell receptor beta chains follows, all from one sample in a study of blood T cell repertoires in COVID-19. Repertoires were generated with immunoSEQ multiplex PCR, while TCRdb's copy carries only in-frame clones and drops some. The sample gives over 150,000 clones, roughly 87% of which show up once; 1.5% to 2% is in the top ten. Material: peripheral blood. The receptors were sampled from a man between 18 and 35 years old who had recovered from COVID-19. Each CDR3 is given with its conserved first and last residue. D genes are given only for firm matches. Clone size is not always given. Where it is, it says once, few, many or a class for expanded clones.

V: TRBV10-2
D: TRBD1
size: NA
J: TRBJ1-2
CDR3: CASSADRGLGYGYTF
DNA: TGCGCCAGCAGTGCGGACAGGGGGCTAGGCTATGGCTACACCTTC

V: TRBV11-2
D: TRBD1
size: NA
J: TRBJ2-3
CDR3: CASSLGGQGYTDTQYF
DNA: TGTGCCAGCAGCTTAGGGGGACAGGGCTACACAGATACGCAGTATTTT

V: TRBV19
D: NA
size: NA
J: TRBJ2-1
CDR3: CASSTDRTYNEQFF
DNA: TGTGCCAGTAGCACGGACAGAACCTACAATGAGCAGTTCTTC

V: TRBV5-6
D: NA
size: NA
J: TRBJ1-2
CDR3: CASRGGHYGYTF
DNA: TGTGCCAGCCGGGGGGGGCACTATGGCTACACCTTC

V: TRBV2
D: TRBD2
size: NA
J: TRBJ2-3
CDR3: CASSLQGLAGVDTQYF
DNA: TGTGCCAGCAGTCTCCAGGGACTAGCGGGAGTGGATACGCAGTATTTT

V: TRBV4-3
D: NA
size: NA
J: TRBJ2-6
CDR3: CASSQVRPRSSGANVLTF
DNA: TGCGCCAGCAGCCAAGTCAGGCCCCGAAGCTCTGGGGCCAACGTCCTGACTTTC

V: TRBV18
D: TRBD2
size: NA
J: TRBJ2-2
CDR3: CASSPDAGGVTGELFF
DNA: TGTGCCAGCTCACCAGACGCGGGAGGAGTAACCGGGGAGCTGTTTTTT

V: TRBV12-3/TRBV12-4
D: NA
size: NA
J: TRBJ1-3
CDR3: CASTPTAGNTIYF
DNA: TGTGCCAGCACCCCGACAGCTGGAAACACCATATATTTT

V: TRBV9
D: NA
size: NA
J: TRBJ2-7
CDR3: CASSVEASAYEQYF
DNA: TGTGCCAGCAGCGTAGAGGCTAGCGCGTACGAGCAGTACTTC

V: TRBV10-2
D: NA
size: few
J: TRBJ1-3
CDR3: CATLSSGNTIYF
DNA: TGCGCCACCCTGTCCTCTGGAAACACCATATATTTT

V: TRBV11-2
D: NA
size: NA
J: TRBJ2-7
CDR3: CASSQYPTGHEQYF
DNA: TGTGCCAGCAGCCAATACCCAACAGGGCACGAGCAGTACTTC

V: TRBV18
D: NA
size: NA
J: TRBJ2-7
CDR3: CASSPGQGEQYF
DNA: TGTGCCAGCTCACCAGGCCAGGGGGAGCAGTACTTC

V: TRBV30
D: NA
size: NA
J: TRBJ1-4
CDR3: CAWSASEKLFF
DNA: TGTGCCTGGAGTGCCTCGGAAAAACTGTTTTTT